The rows below give T cell receptor beta chains drawn from one sample of a study of a mutant IDH1 vaccine in newly diagnosed glioma. Measured with immunoSEQ multiplex PCR; TCRdb has only the in-frame clones, and not every one. The sample has tens of thousands of clones, 80% to 95% seen once. Their target antigens are unknown. The sample was PBMCs, taken from a glioma patient whose treatment included an IDH1 peptide vaccine. The source is a woman aged 40 to 55 with glioma. The CDR3 runs from the conserved cysteine through the conserved F or W.

cdr3_aa: CASSYSRDEDGYTF
v_call: TRBV6-7
j_call: TRBJ1-2
cdr3_length: 14

cdr3_aa: CASSQDFGTAHGYTF
v_call: TRBV14
j_call: TRBJ1-2
cdr3_length: 15

cdr3_aa: CASRAGGGNTEAFF
v_call: TRBV5-1
j_call: TRBJ1-1
cdr3_length: 14

cdr3_aa: CASSPRASNTEAFF
v_call: TRBV7-8
j_call: TRBJ1-1
cdr3_length: 14

cdr3_aa: CAISDRTGSTEAFF
v_call: TRBV10-3
j_call: TRBJ1-1
cdr3_length: 14

cdr3_aa: CASSQGVRYTEAFF
v_call: TRBV4-2
j_call: TRBJ1-1
cdr3_length: 14

cdr3_aa: CATHSSTERGSHF
v_call: TRBV6-5
j_call: TRBJ1-5
cdr3_length: 13

cdr3_aa: CASSGDSAGGPEQYF
v_call: TRBV25-1
j_call: TRBJ2-7
cdr3_length: 15

cdr3_aa: CASSEDRRYGYTF
v_call: TRBV2
j_call: TRBJ1-2
cdr3_length: 13

cdr3_aa: CAWSWNTGELFF
v_call: TRBV30
j_call: TRBJ2-2
cdr3_length: 12

cdr3_aa: CASSNDPGGTDTQYF
v_call: TRBV6-1
j_call: TRBJ2-3
cdr3_length: 15

cdr3_aa: CASSLGSRLNTEAFF
v_call: TRBV11-2
j_call: TRBJ1-1
cdr3_length: 15

cdr3_aa: CASSFRVSGGARETQYF
v_call: TRBV5-6
j_call: TRBJ2-5
cdr3_length: 17

cdr3_aa: CASSIGTGPKEDEQFF
v_call: TRBV4-3
j_call: TRBJ2-1
cdr3_length: 16

cdr3_aa: CASSQNRGSNEKLFF
v_call: TRBV19
j_call: TRBJ1-4
cdr3_length: 15

cdr3_aa: CASSLIGVGETQYF
v_call: TRBV5-6
j_call: TRBJ2-5
cdr3_length: 14

cdr3_aa: CASSPTRQVEAFF
v_call: TRBV2
j_call: TRBJ1-1
cdr3_length: 13

cdr3_aa: CAARGRSQPQHF
v_call: TRBV19
j_call: TRBJ1-5
cdr3_length: 12

cdr3_aa: CATRSSNEQFF
v_call: TRBV6-5
j_call: TRBJ2-1
cdr3_length: 11

cdr3_aa: CASNIDRNTEAFF
v_call: TRBV6-6
j_call: TRBJ1-1
cdr3_length: 13

cdr3_aa: CATSREYGVYNEQFF
v_call: TRBV15
j_call: TRBJ2-1
cdr3_length: 15

cdr3_aa: CASSRSGGVNQPQHF
v_call: TRBV7-8
j_call: TRBJ1-5
cdr3_length: 15

cdr3_aa: CATSRSKTTGGSPLHF
v_call: TRBV15
j_call: TRBJ1-6
cdr3_length: 16

cdr3_aa: CASSLWADGAFF
v_call: TRBV7-9
j_call: TRBJ1-1
cdr3_length: 12